This T cell receptor beta chain was observed in a study of cytomegalovirus exposure and HLA in healthy donors. Study-wide findings and caveats: Reported results showed that the classifier diagnosed cytomegalovirus status with high specificity and sensitivity. In vitro checks showed that three CMV-associated chains really do target CMV antigens. Subsequent analysis showed first-cohort TCR clusters tending to co-occur in over a hundred validation repertoires.

Donors came from a validation cohort of 90 to 150 subjects, distinct from the first 666-subject cohort. CDR1 is MGHRA and CDR2 is YSYEKL in the germline V gene. Trimming left V 4 bases short and J 1 base short, with 10 bases between. The CDR3 length is 14 residues. Generated by immunoSEQ multiplex PCR, the TCRdb table keeps only in-frame clones and is missing some. The profile covers some 75,000 clones, with about 96% appearing a single time and approximately 1.3% taken by the ten largest. Remarks on this clone: Its matching antigen is unknown.

The sample taken for sequencing was PBMCs. V usage is TRBV4-1 and J usage is TRBJ2-5; a possible D gene is TRBD2 (5 bases). The source is a woman between 18 and 30 years old in good health and CMV-seronegative. CDR3: CASSRSGFQETQYF. The CDR3 nucleotides are TGCGCCAGCAGCCGTTCGGGATTCCAAGAGACCCAGTACTTC.